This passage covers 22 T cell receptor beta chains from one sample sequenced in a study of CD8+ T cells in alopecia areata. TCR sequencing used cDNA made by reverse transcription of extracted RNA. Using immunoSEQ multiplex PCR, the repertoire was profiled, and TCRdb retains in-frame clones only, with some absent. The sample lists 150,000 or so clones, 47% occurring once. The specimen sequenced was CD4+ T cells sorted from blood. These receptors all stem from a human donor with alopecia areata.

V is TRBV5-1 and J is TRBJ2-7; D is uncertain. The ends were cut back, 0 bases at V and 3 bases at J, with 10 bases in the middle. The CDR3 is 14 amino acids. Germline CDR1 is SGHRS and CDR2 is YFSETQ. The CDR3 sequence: CASSLGGTLYEQYF. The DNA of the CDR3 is TGCGCCAGCAGCTTGGGCGGAACTCTCTACGAGCAGTACTTC.

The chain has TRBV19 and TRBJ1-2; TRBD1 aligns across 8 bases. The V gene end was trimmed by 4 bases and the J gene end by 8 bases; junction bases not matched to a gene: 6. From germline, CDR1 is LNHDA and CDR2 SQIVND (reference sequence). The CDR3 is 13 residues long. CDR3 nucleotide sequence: TGTGCCAGTAGTACACGGACAGGGCAAGGCTACACCTTC. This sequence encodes CASSTRTGQGYTF.

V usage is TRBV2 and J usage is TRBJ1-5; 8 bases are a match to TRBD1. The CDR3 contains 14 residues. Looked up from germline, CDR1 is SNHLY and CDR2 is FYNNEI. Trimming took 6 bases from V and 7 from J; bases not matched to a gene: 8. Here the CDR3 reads CASRRDRGLQPQHF. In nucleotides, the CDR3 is TGTGCCAGCAGACGCGACAGGGGCTTACAGCCCCAGCATTTT. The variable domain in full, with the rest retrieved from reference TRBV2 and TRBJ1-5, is EPEVTQTPSHQVTQMGQEVILRCVPISNHLYFYWYRQILGQKVEFLVSFYNNEISEKSEIFDDQFSVERPDGSNFTLKIRSTKLEDSAMYFCASRRDRGLQPQHFGDGTRLSIL.

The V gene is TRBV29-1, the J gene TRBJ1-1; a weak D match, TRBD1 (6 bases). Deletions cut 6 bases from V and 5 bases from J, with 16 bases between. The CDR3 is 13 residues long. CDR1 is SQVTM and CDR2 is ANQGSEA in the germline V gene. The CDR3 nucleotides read TGCAGCGTGGCACCAGGACAGCTGACTGAAGCTTTCTTT. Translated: CSVAPGQLTEAFF. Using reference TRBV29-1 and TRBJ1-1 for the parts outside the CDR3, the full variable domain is SAVISQKPSRDICQRGTSLTIQCQVDSQVTMMFWYRQQPGQSLTLIATANQGSEATYESGFVIDKFPISRPNLTFSTLTVSNMSPEDSSIYLCSVAPGQLTEAFFGQGTRLTVV.

The chain's CDR3 is CASSLLGLTYEQYF. The CDR3 nucleotides read TGTGCCAGCAGTTTATTGGGCTTGACCTACGAGCAGTACTTC. The chain links TRBV28 to TRBJ2-7; D gene uncertain. From germline, CDR1 is MDHEN and CDR2 SYDVKM. The CDR3 extends over 14 amino acids. V gave up 1 base and J gave up 2 bases, with 9 bases separating them.

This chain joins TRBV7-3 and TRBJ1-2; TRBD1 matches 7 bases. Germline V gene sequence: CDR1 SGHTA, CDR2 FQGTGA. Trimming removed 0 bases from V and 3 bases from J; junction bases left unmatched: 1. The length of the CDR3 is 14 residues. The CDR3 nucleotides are TGTGCCAGCAGCTTAACGCAGGGGGACTATGGCTACACCTTC. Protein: CASSLTQGDYGYTF.

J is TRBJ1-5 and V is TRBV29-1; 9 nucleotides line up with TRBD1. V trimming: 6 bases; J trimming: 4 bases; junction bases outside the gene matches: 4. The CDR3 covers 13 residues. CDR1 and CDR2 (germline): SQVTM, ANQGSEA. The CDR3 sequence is CSVGTGMNQPQHF. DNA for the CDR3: TGCAGCGTGGGGACAGGGATGAATCAGCCCCAGCATTTT.

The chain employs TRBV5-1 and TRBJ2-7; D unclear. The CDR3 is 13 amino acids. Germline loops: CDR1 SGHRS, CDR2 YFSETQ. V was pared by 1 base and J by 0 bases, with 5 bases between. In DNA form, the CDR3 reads TGCGCCAGCAGCTTGTGGAGCTCCTACGAGCAGTACTTC. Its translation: CASSLWSSYEQYF. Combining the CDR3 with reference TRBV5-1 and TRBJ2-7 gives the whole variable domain KAGVTQTPRYLIKTRGQQVTLSCSPISGHRSVSWYQQTPGQGLQFLFEYFSETQRNKGNFPGRFSGRQFSNSRSEMNVSTLELGDSALYLCASSLWSSYEQYFGPGTRLTVT.

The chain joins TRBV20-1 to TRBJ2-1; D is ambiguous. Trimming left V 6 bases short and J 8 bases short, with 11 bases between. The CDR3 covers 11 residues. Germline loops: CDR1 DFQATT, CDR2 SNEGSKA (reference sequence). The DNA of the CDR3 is TGCAGTGCCCCCCCCTCGGATGAGCAGTTCTTC. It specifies CSAPPSDEQFF.

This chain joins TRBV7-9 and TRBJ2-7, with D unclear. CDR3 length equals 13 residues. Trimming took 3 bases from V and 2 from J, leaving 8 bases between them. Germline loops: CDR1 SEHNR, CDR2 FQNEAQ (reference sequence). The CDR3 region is CASSFRPTYEQYF. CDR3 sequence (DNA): TGTGCCAGCAGCTTCAGGCCGACCTACGAGCAGTACTTC.

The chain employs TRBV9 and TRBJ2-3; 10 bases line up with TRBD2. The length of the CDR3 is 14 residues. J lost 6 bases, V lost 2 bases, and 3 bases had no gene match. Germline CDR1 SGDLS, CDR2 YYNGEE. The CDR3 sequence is CASSVASGSDTQYF. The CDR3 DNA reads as TGTGCCAGCAGCGTGGCTAGCGGGAGTGATACGCAGTATTTT.

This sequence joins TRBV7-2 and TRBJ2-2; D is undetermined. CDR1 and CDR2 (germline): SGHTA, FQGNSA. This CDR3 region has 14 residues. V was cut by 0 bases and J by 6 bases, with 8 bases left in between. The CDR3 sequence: CASSLAPEAGELFF. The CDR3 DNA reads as TGTGCCAGCAGCTTAGCCCCTGAGGCCGGGGAGCTGTTTTTT.

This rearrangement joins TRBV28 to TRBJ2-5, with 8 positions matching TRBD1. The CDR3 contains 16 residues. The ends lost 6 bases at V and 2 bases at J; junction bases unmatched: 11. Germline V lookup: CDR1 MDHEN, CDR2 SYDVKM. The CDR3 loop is CASSYQIGTGQETQYF. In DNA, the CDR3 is TGTGCCAGCAGCTACCAAATCGGGACAGGACAAGAGACCCAGTACTTC. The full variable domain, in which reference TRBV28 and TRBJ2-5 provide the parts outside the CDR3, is DVKVTQSSRYLVKRTGEKVFLECVQDMDHENMFWYRQDPGLGLRLIYFSYDVKMKEKGDIPEGYSVSREKKERFSLILESASTNQTSMYLCASSYQIGTGQETQYFGPGTRLLVL.

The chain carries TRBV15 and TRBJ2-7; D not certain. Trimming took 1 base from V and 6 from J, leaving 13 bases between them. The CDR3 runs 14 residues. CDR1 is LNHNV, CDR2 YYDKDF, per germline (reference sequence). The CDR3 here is CATSRGDRDGEQYF. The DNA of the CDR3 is TGTGCCACCAGCAGAGGGGATAGGGATGGCGAGCAGTACTTC.

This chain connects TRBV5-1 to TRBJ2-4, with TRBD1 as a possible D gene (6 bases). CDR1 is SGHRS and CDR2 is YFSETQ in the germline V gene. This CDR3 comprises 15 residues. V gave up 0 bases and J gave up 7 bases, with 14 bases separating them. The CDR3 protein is CASSLGDTVGNIQYF. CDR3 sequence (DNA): TGCGCCAGCAGCTTGGGGGACACCGTAGGGAACATTCAGTACTTC. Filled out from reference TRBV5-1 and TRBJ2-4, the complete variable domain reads KAGVTQTPRYLIKTRGQQVTLSCSPISGHRSVSWYQQTPGQGLQFLFEYFSETQRNKGNFPGRFSGRQFSNSRSEMNVSTLELGDSALYLCASSLGDTVGNIQYFGAGTRLSVL.

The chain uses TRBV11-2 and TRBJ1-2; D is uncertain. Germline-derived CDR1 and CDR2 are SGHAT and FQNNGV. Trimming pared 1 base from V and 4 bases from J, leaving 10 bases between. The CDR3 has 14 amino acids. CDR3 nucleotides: TGTGCCAGCAGCTTAGCTGGCAGGCCCTATGGCTACACCTTC. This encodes CASSLAGRPYGYTF.

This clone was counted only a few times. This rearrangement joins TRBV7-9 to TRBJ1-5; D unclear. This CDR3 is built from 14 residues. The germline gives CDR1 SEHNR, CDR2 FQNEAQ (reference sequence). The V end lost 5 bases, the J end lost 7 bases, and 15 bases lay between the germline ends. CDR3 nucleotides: TGTGCCAGCAGCCCTGTTTCCCCTGGCCAGCCCCAGCATTTT. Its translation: CASSPVSPGQPQHF.

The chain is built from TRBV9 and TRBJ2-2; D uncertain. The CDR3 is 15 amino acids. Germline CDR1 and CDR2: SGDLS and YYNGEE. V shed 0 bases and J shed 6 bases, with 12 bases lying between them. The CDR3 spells CASSVAVGVAGELFF. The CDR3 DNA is TGTGCCAGCAGCGTAGCGGTTGGTGTGGCCGGGGAGCTGTTTTTT.

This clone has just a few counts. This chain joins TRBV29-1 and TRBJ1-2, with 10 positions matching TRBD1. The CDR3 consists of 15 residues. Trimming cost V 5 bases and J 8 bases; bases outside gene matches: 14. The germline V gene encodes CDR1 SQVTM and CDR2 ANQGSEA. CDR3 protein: CSVRKGQGDYVGYTF. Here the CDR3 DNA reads TGCAGCGTTCGGAAAGGACAGGGGGATTATGTAGGCTACACCTTC.

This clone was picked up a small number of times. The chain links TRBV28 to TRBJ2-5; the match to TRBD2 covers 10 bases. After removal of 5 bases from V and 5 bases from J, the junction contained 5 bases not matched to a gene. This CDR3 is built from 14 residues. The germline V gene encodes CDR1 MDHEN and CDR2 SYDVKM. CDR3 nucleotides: TGTGCCAGCAGTATCCTAGCGGGAGTCGAGACCCAGTACTTC. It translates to CASSILAGVETQYF.

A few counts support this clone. For the CDR3, the DNA is TGCAGCGTTGAAAGGCAGGGGGCAAATGAGCAGTTCTTC. Residues: CSVERQGANEQFF. The rearrangement links TRBV29-1 to TRBJ2-1, with 8 bases fitting TRBD1. With 2 bases clipped from V and 7 bases from J, the junction kept 4 bases outside the gene matches. Germline CDR1 and CDR2: SQVTM and ANQGSEA. The CDR3 runs 13 residues.

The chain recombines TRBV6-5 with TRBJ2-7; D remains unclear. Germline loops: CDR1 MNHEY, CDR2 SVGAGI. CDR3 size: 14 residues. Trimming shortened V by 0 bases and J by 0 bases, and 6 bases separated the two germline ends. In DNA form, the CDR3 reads TGTGCCAGCAGTTACTCCGCGCCCTCCTACGAGCAGTACTTC. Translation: CASSYSAPSYEQYF.